The 28 T cell receptor beta chains reported below all come from one sample, sequenced in a study of cytomegalovirus exposure and HLA in healthy donors. This PCR relied on a set of 60 Vbeta primers and 13 Jbeta primers. Using immunoSEQ multiplex PCR, the repertoire was profiled, and TCRdb retains in-frame clones only, with some absent. The sample lists fewer than 85,000 clones, around 72% occurring once. Source material: PBMCs. These receptors were collected from a woman in her forties in good health and CMV-seropositive.

The chain uses TRBV27 and TRBJ1-5, with 9 bases that match TRBD1. The CDR3 length is 15 residues. CDR1 is MNHEY and CDR2 is SMNVEV in the germline V gene (reference sequence). Unmatched junction bases numbered 2, after V lost 4 bases and J lost 1 base. The CDR3 sequence is CASSWDRDSNQPQHF. The CDR3 DNA is TGTGCCAGCAGTTGGGACAGGGACAGCAATCAGCCCCAGCATTTT.

This chain links TRBV6-5 with TRBJ1-6; perhaps TRBD1 as D (6 bases). This CDR3 comprises 14 residues. V lost 7 bases and J lost 6, with 13 bases in between. In germline, CDR1 is MNHEY, CDR2 SVGAGI. The CDR3 DNA follows: TGTGCCAGCACCTCCGGACAGTTTAATTCACCCCTCCACTTT. Encoded protein: CASTSGQFNSPLHF.

The chain recombines TRBV5-4 with TRBJ2-5, with 8 bases matching TRBD2. The CDR3 runs to 15 residues. Per the germline V gene, CDR1 is SGHNT and CDR2 is YYREEE (reference sequence). Unmatched junction bases numbered 6, after V lost 1 base and J lost 4 bases. The chain's CDR3 is CASSLRRGAGETQYF. DNA of the CDR3: TGTGCCAGCAGCTTGAGGCGGGGGGCGGGAGAGACCCAGTACTTC.

V gene TRBV4-1 combines with J gene TRBJ1-6; TRBD1 is a possible D gene (5 bases). The CDR3 is 15 residues long. Germline V gives CDR1 MGHRA, CDR2 YSYEKL. The V end lost 1 base, the J end lost 18 bases, and 22 bases lay between the germline ends. The CDR3, as DNA: TGCGCCAGCAGCCAAGCCGGGGGGGAGAATTCGGCCCCCCACTTT. This gives the protein CASSQAGGENSAPHF.

The chain carries TRBV5-6 and TRBJ2-3; D is unresolved. Germline CDR1 SGHDT, CDR2 YYEEEE. The CDR3 has 11 amino acids. Trimming stripped 2 bases from V and 6 bases from J, with 4 bases between. The CDR3 protein is CASSFLDTQYF. Written as DNA, the CDR3 is TGTGCCAGCAGCTTCTTGGATACGCAGTATTTT.

The sample holds a few counts of this clone. This chain connects TRBV2 to TRBJ2-1; possible D gene TRBD2, 5 bases. The germline V gene has CDR1 SNHLY and CDR2 FYNNEI. V was trimmed by 7 bases and J by 4 bases, leaving 11 bases between them. This CDR3 is 13 amino acids long. The CDR3 DNA sequence: TGTGCCAGCAAGGAGGACGGTTACAATGAGCAGTTCTTC. Its protein product is CASKEDGYNEQFF.

The CDR3 sequence is CASSYRSSGANVLTF. DNA for the CDR3: TGTGCCAGCAGCTACCGTTCTTCTGGGGCCAACGTCCTGACTTTC. V and J are TRBV6-5 and TRBJ2-6; D is ambiguous. In germline, CDR1 is MNHEY, CDR2 SVGAGI. The length of the CDR3 is 15 residues. Trimming left V 6 bases short and J 1 base short, with 10 bases between.

The chain links TRBV6-5 to TRBJ1-6; D remains ambiguous. The CDR3 length is 13 residues. The ends were cut back, 8 bases at V and 10 bases at J, with 15 bases in the middle. Germline V lookup: CDR1 MNHEY, CDR2 SVGAGI. In nucleotides, the CDR3 is TGTGCCAGCTTTGCCCGGAGCGGGTCACCCCTCCACTTT. It translates to CASFARSGSPLHF.

This clone appeared a few times. The sample has other DNA sequences that encode this CDR3 too. V usage is TRBV27 and J usage is TRBJ2-7; 11 bases are a match to TRBD2. With 1 base clipped from V and 3 bases from J, the junction kept 2 bases outside the gene matches. Germline CDR1 and CDR2: MNHEY and SMNVEV (reference sequence). The CDR3 covers 15 residues. The CDR3 DNA sequence: TGTGCCAGCAGTTTATATCTAGCGGGGGGCTACGAGCAGTACTTC. As protein: CASSLYLAGGYEQYF.

The sample holds a few counts of this clone. The V gene is TRBV18, the J gene TRBJ2-7; the D gene is possibly TRBD1 (6 bases). Trimming stripped 3 bases from V and 3 bases from J, with 12 bases between. Germline values: CDR1 KGHSH, CDR2 LQKENI. The CDR3 is 14 amino acids. The CDR3 sequence: CASSPSRGHYEQYF. As DNA, the CDR3 is TGTGCCAGCTCACCTTCCAGGGGCCACTACGAGCAGTACTTC.

The table lists this clone with a few counts. The rearrangement links TRBV6-4 to TRBJ2-3, with TRBD1 as a possible D gene (5 bases). Germline V gene sequence: CDR1 MRHNA, CDR2 SNTAGT. Trimming stripped 2 bases from V and 2 bases from J, with 5 bases between. The CDR3 consists of 13 residues. The CDR3 nucleotides read TGTGCCAGCAGTGACGGACACACAGATACGCAGTATTTT. This codes for CASSDGHTDTQYF.

This clone has only a few counts. This chain uses TRBV4-1 with TRBJ1-5, with D tentatively TRBD1 (5 bases). The germline V gene encodes CDR1 MGHRA and CDR2 YSYEKL. The CDR3 totals 13 residues. V shed 3 bases and J shed 5 bases, with 8 bases lying between them. The CDR3 region has the DNA TGCGCCAGCAGCCAGCTACAGGATCAGCCCCAGCATTTT. This codes for CASSQLQDQPQHF.

This clone occurred once. The chain carries TRBV27 and TRBJ2-1, with D possibly matching TRBD1 (6 bases). This CDR3 spans 15 amino acids. V shed 5 bases and J shed 1 base, with 12 bases lying between them. Germline lookup yields CDR1 MNHEY and CDR2 SMNVEV (reference sequence). The CDR3 DNA reads as TGTGCCAGCAGTAACGTAGGGGGATCCTACAATGAGCAGTTCTTC. It translates to CASSNVGGSYNEQFF.

This clone was seen a single time. V and J are TRBV6-1 and TRBJ2-7; no clear D. The CDR3 has 11 residues. From germline, CDR1 is MNHNS and CDR2 SASEGT. V lost 4 bases to trimming and J lost 3 bases, with 4 bases between them. CDR3 nucleotide sequence: TGTGCCAGCAGTGTCCTCTACGAGCAGTACTTC. This encodes CASSVLYEQYF.

The chain employs TRBV11-2 and TRBJ1-2; 7 nucleotides line up with TRBD1. The germline V gene encodes CDR1 SGHAT and CDR2 FQNNGV. The CDR3 has 15 residues. J was trimmed by 5 bases and V by 1 base; bases with no gene match: 7. The CDR3 coding sequence is TGTGCCAGCAGCTTAGTGGGCAGGGGGGTATATGGCTACACCTTC. The encoded protein is CASSLVGRGVYGYTF.

Points on this clone: Other DNA sequences from this sample encode an identical CDR3 as well. The CDR3 coding sequence is TGCGCCAGCAGCTTGGATACAGGGGGGGATAATTCACCCCTCCACTTT. Translated, it gives CASSLDTGGDNSPLHF. The chain recombines TRBV5-1 with TRBJ1-6; 8 bases align to TRBD1. Germline V lookup: CDR1 SGHRS, CDR2 YFSETQ. Trimming removed 0 bases from V and 5 bases from J; junction bases left unmatched: 4. This CDR3 contains 16 residues.

The V gene is TRBV20-1, the J gene TRBJ1-3; no clear D gene. Trimming took off 6 bases at V and 2 bases at J, with 5 bases between the two ends. The CDR3 runs 11 residues. Germline CDR1 is DFQATT and CDR2 is SNEGSKA (reference sequence). The chain's CDR3 is CSATTGNTIYF. DNA for the CDR3: TGCAGTGCCACTACTGGAAACACCATATATTTT.

This chain joins TRBV6-1 and TRBJ1-5, with 9 bases that match TRBD1. In germline, CDR1 is MNHNS, CDR2 SASEGT. This CDR3 is built from 15 residues. V lost 8 bases to trimming and J lost 5 bases; unmatched junction nucleotides: 10. CDR3 DNA: TGTGCCAGCGAAGAATCCGGGACAGGGTATCAGCCCCAGCATTTT. Its translation is CASEESGTGYQPQHF.

CDR3 coding DNA: TGCGCCAGCAGAACCGACAGCCGTAATTCACCCCTCCACTTT. This codes for CASRTDSRNSPLHF. V is TRBV5-1 and J is TRBJ1-6; TRBD1 might be the D (5 bases). The CDR3 runs to 14 residues. V was clipped by 5 bases and J by 6 bases, with 12 bases between them. CDR1 is SGHRS, CDR2 YFSETQ, per germline.

This clone appeared once. The rearrangement uses TRBV5-1 and TRBJ1-2; 8 positions agree with TRBD1. V shed 4 bases and J 6 bases; nucleotides not matched to a gene: 14. Germline-derived CDR1 and CDR2 are SGHRS and YFSETQ. This CDR3 region has 16 residues. CDR3 residues: CASSLRGGQGGDGYTF. The CDR3 DNA follows: TGCGCCAGCAGCCTCAGAGGAGGACAGGGAGGGGATGGCTACACCTTC.

The chain combines TRBV6-4 with TRBJ2-3; 10 nucleotides agree with TRBD1. The CDR3 length is 15 residues. Germline loops: CDR1 MRHNA, CDR2 SNTAGT. Unmatched junction bases numbered 1, after V lost 0 bases and J lost 4 bases. The CDR3 DNA reads TGTGCCAGCAGTGACTCGACAGGGGGCGCAGATACGCAGTATTTT. This sequence encodes CASSDSTGGADTQYF.

This rearrangement joins TRBV7-2 to TRBJ2-1; 13 bases are a match to TRBD2. CDR1 is SGHTA, CDR2 FQGNSA, per germline. V dropped 4 bases and J dropped 8; count of bases not matched to a gene: 5. The CDR3 runs to 15 residues. This CDR3 is CASSSTSGGAHEQFF. In DNA form, the CDR3 reads TGTGCCAGCAGCTCTACTAGCGGGGGGGCCCATGAGCAGTTCTTC.

This clone occurred a few times. The chain recombines TRBV5-8 with TRBJ1-3; no firm D call. From germline, CDR1 is SGHTS and CDR2 YDEGEE. The V gene lost 0 bases and the J gene lost 2 bases, with 9 bases spanning the gap. The CDR3 covers 15 residues. The CDR3 loop is CASSLALQAGNTIYF. CDR3 nucleotides: TGTGCCAGCAGCTTGGCCCTGCAGGCTGGAAACACCATATATTTT.

The chain carries TRBV9 and TRBJ1-3; no reliable D call. This CDR3 has 14 amino acids. V lost 0 bases and J lost 4, with 8 bases in between. Germline V lookup: CDR1 SGDLS, CDR2 YYNGEE. The CDR3 nucleotides read TGTGCCAGCAGCGTAGGCTCCCAGGGAAACACCATATATTTT. This codes for CASSVGSQGNTIYF.

The sample holds a few counts of this clone. The rearrangement links TRBV9 to TRBJ2-7, with D maybe TRBD1 (6 bases). The length of the CDR3 is 15 residues. V lost 0 bases, J lost 4 bases, and 14 bases lay in between. The germline gives CDR1 SGDLS, CDR2 YYNGEE. CDR3 sequence reads: CASSVGGTSDYEQYF. In DNA, the CDR3 is TGTGCCAGCAGCGTAGGAGGGACATCGGATTACGAGCAGTACTTC. Full variable domain (remainder filled in from reference TRBV9 and TRBJ2-7): DSGVTQTPKHLITATGQRVTLRCSPRSGDLSVYWYQQSLDQGLQFLIQYYNGEERAKGNILERFSAQQFPDLHSELNLSSLELGDSALYFCASSVGGTSDYEQYFGPGTRLTVT.

The chain couples TRBV29-1 to TRBJ2-3; 12 bases map to TRBD1. The CDR3 has 16 amino acids. The ends lost 7 bases at V and 4 bases at J; junction bases unmatched: 12. Germline CDR1 and CDR2: SQVTM and ANQGSEA. The DNA of the CDR3 is TGCAGCGCCGCGGGGACAGGGGGCAGGAGGTCAGATACGCAGTATTTT. It codes for CSAAGTGGRRSDTQYF.

The chain recombines TRBV5-1 with TRBJ2-1, with TRBD2 matching over 12 bases. This CDR3 comprises 17 residues. Trimming took 0 bases from V and 4 from J; bases not matched to a gene: 5. The V gene's germline CDR1 is SGHRS and CDR2 YFSETQ. The CDR3 region has the DNA TGCGCCAGCAGCTTGGTTTCTAGCGGGGGGGTATACAATGAGCAGTTCTTC. It encodes CASSLVSSGGVYNEQFF.

The genes are TRBV19 and TRBJ2-2, with D possibly TRBD2 on 6 matching bases. Germline V lookup: CDR1 LNHDA, CDR2 SQIVND (reference sequence). This CDR3 has 17 residues. With 7 bases removed from V and 7 bases from J, the gap between germline ends came to 25 bases. As DNA, the CDR3 is TGTGCCAGTAATCTCGGGACTTTACCCCTTGGGGGCGGGGAGCTGTTTTTT. Translation: CASNLGTLPLGGGELFF.